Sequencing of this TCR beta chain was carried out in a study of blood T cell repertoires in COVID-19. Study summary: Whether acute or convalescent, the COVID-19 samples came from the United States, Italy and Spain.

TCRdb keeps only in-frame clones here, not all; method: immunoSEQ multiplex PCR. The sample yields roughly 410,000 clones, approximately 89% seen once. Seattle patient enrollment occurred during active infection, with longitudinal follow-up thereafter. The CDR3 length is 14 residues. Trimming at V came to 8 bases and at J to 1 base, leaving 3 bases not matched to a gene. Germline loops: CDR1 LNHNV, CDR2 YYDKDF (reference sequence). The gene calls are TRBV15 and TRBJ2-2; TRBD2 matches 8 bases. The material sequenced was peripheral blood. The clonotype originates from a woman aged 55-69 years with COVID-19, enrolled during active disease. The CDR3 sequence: CATSTSENTGELFF. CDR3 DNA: TGTGCCACCTCGACTAGCGAGAACACCGGGGAGCTGTTTTTT.